This is a list of T cell receptor beta chains from one sample in a study of blood T cell repertoires in COVID-19. Generated by immunoSEQ multiplex PCR, the TCRdb table keeps only in-frame clones and is missing some. The sample shows 200,000 to 250,000 clones, 80% to 85% of them seen only once. Sample: peripheral blood. The receptor set was obtained from a woman of 80 years or more with COVID-19, enrolled during active disease. The CDR3 runs from the conserved cysteine through the conserved F or W. D genes are given only for firm matches. The size entry is marked missing in some rows and otherwise reads once, few, many or a size class.

D	size	V	J	CDR3	DNA
-	-	TRBV5-1	TRBJ1-1	CASSLNQGRTEAFF	TGCGCCAGCAGCTTAAACCAGGGTAGGACTGAAGCTTTCTTT
TRBD2	-	TRBV6-6	TRBJ2-5	CASSYSGGGGTQYF	TGTGCCAGCAGTTACTCGGGGGGGGGAGGGACCCAGTACTTC
-	-	TRBV5-4	TRBJ1-1	CASSLNRSPEAFF	TGTGCCAGCAGCTTAAATCGGTCCCCTGAAGCTTTCTTT
TRBD2	-	TRBV25-1	TRBJ2-3	CASSETGRATDTQYF	TGTGCCAGCAGTGAAACTGGGAGGGCTACAGATACGCAGTATTTT
-	-	TRBV7-3	TRBJ1-1	CASSRDTITEAFF	TGTGCCAGCAGCCGAGATACGATAACTGAAGCTTTCTTT
-	-	TRBV7-9	TRBJ2-7	CASSLIFDEQYF	TGTGCCAGCAGCTTAATTTTCGACGAGCAGTACTTC
-	few	TRBV7-9	TRBJ1-1	CASSLEVGGPTFF	TGTGCCAGCAGCTTAGAGGTCGGGGGGCCAACTTTCTTT
TRBD1	-	TRBV18	TRBJ1-2	CASSRGTGYGYTF	TGTGCCAGCTCACGAGGGACAGGGTACGGCTACACCTTC
-	few	TRBV11-3	TRBJ2-3	CASSFGGDTQYF	TGTGCCAGCAGCTTTGGAGGGGATACGCAGTATTTT
-	-	TRBV28	TRBJ2-7	CASSTGSSYEQYF	TGTGCCAGCAGTACAGGGAGCTCCTACGAGCAGTACTTC
TRBD1	-	TRBV7-9	TRBJ2-4	CASSLAQRDRGKNIQYF	TGTGCCAGCAGCTTAGCGCAGCGGGACAGGGGCAAAAACATTCAGTACTTC
TRBD1	-	TRBV19	TRBJ1-3	CASFPGQGRNTIYF	TGTGCCAGTTTTCCGGGACAGGGGCGAAACACCATATATTTT
-	-	TRBV4-1	TRBJ2-1	CASSQVRAYEQFF	TGCGCCAGCAGCCAAGTGAGAGCGTATGAGCAGTTCTTC
-	-	TRBV12-2	TRBJ1-2	CASRFRLGRRDWGGYTF	TGTGCAAGTCGCTTCCGTCTAGGGCGCAGGGACTGGGGTGGCTACACCTTC
TRBD2	-	TRBV18	TRBJ2-7	CASSPSLADYEQYF	TGTGCCAGCTCACCAAGCCTAGCGGACTACGAGCAGTACTTC
-	-	TRBV28	TRBJ1-1	CASKAGPRVTEAFF	TGTGCCAGCAAAGCAGGCCCCCGAGTCACTGAAGCTTTCTTT
-	-	TRBV19	TRBJ1-4	CASSITHGGIQEKLFF	TGTGCCAGTAGTATAACCCATGGGGGCATCCAAGAAAAACTGTTTTTT
TRBD1	-	TRBV2	TRBJ2-1	CASITDRVVFFDNEQFF	TGTGCCAGCATAACGGACAGGGTCGTCTTCTTCGACAATGAGCAGTTCTTC
TRBD1	-	TRBV6-5	TRBJ2-7	CASSYSWAGGGEQYF	TGTGCCAGCAGTTACTCTTGGGCAGGGGGTGGCGAGCAGTACTTC
TRBD1	-	TRBV18	TRBJ2-6	CASSRQGAGANVLTF	TGTGCCAGCTCCCGGCAGGGGGCGGGGGCCAACGTCCTGACTTTC
-	-	TRBV5-4	TRBJ2-3	CASSLVAGLADTQYF	TGTGCCAGCAGCTTAGTTGCGGGGCTGGCAGATACGCAGTATTTT
-	-	TRBV5-6	TRBJ1-2	CASSLGQGRYGYTF	TGTGCCAGCAGCTTGGGCCAGGGGAGATATGGCTACACCTTC
-	-	TRBV11-2	TRBJ1-1	CASSPRSQEVGTEAFF	TGTGCCAGCAGCCCGCGTTCTCAGGAGGTAGGAACTGAAGCTTTCTTT
-	-	TRBV4-1	TRBJ1-2	CASSQNPRVPYGYTF	TGCGCCAGCAGCCAAAATCCCAGGGTCCCATATGGCTACACCTTC
-	-	TRBV6-5	TRBJ1-3	CASSYGAVTTGNTIYF	TGTGCCAGCAGTTACGGGGCAGTCACTACTGGAAACACCATATATTTT
TRBD1	few	TRBV30	TRBJ1-2	CAWTQGALTYGYTF	TGTGCCTGGACACAGGGGGCCCTCACGTATGGCTACACCTTC
TRBD2	-	TRBV27	TRBJ2-3	CASSLSIAGGPRGTDTQYF	TGTGCCAGCAGTTTATCTATAGCGGGAGGGCCGCGGGGCACAGATACGCAGTATTTT
-	many	TRBV20-1	TRBJ1-4	CSASPGGEKLFF	TGCAGTGCTAGTCCGGGAGGGGAAAAACTGTTTTTT